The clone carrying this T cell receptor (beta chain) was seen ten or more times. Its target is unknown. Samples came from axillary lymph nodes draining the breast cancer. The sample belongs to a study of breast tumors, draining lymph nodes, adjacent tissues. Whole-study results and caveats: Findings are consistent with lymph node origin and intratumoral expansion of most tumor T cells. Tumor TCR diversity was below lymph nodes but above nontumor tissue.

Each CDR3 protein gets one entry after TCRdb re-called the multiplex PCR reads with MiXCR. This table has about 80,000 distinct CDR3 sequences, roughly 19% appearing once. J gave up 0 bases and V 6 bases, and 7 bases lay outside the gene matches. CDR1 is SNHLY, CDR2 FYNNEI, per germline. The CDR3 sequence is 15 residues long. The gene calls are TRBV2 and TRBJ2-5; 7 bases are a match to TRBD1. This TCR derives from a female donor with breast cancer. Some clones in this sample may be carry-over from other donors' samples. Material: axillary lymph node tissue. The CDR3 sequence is CASSDPDRYQETQYF. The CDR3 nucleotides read TGTGCCAGCAGCGACCCGGACAGGTACCAAGAGACCCAGTACTTC.